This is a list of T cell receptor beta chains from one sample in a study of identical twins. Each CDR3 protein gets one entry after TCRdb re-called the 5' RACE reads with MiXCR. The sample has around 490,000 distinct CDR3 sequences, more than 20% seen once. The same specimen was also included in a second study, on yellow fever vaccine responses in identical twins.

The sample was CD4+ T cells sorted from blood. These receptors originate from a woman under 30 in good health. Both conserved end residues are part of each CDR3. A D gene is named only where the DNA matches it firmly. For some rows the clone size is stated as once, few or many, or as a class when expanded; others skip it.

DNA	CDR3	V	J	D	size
TGCAGTGCGGAGGTCACTAGCGGGAGGAGTCGGCAGTTCTTC	CSAEVTSGRSRQFF	TRBV20-1	TRBJ2-1	TRBD2	-
TGTGCCAGTAGTATCCGACAGACTAACTATGGCTACACCTTC	CASSIRQTNYGYTF	TRBV19	TRBJ1-2	-	-
TGCAGCGTTGAGGGTATGAGGGGAGGATACAATGAGCAGTTCTTC	CSVEGMRGGYNEQFF	TRBV29-1	TRBJ2-1	-	-
TGTGCCAGCAGTGAATGGAGAAATAATTCACCCCTCCACTTT	CASSEWRNNSPLHF	TRBV2	TRBJ1-6	-	-
TGTGCCAGCAGCCAAATGGAAGCTTTCTTT	CASSQMEAFF	TRBV7-9	TRBJ1-1	-	once
TGTGCCAGCAGTCAACTCGAAGGGGACAAAGCTTTCTTT	CASSQLEGDKAFF	TRBV6-5	TRBJ1-1	-	-
TGTGCCAGCAGCCCCCTTGGGGAGGGTTATGAAAAACTGTTTTTT	CASSPLGEGYEKLFF	TRBV5-5	TRBJ1-4	-	-
TGTGCCAGCAGTTTAGGGGACGGTGCCGGAAACACCATATATTTT	CASSLGDGAGNTIYF	TRBV12-3/TRBV12-4	TRBJ1-3	-	-
TGTGCCAGCAGCTTAGCAGGGCCCTTCTTTCCCACCTTACTACTCTTC	CASSLAGPFFPTLLLF	TRBV7-8	TRBJ2-1	-	-
TGCAGTGTCATTAGCGGGACGGTAGATACGCAGTATTTT	CSVISGTVDTQYF	TRBV20-1	TRBJ2-3	TRBD2	few
TGTGCCAGCAGGGGCGGGACGGGAGAGACCCAGTACTTC	CASRGGTGETQYF	TRBV12-3/TRBV12-4	TRBJ2-5	-	few
TGTGCCAGCAGTTTTCAAGGGGGGCTGGAAAAACTGTTTTTT	CASSFQGGLEKLFF	TRBV12-3/TRBV12-4	TRBJ1-4	-	-
TGCGCCAGCAGCCAGGGGACTAGCGGGAGTGGAGAGACCCAGTACTTC	CASSQGTSGSGETQYF	TRBV4-1	TRBJ2-5	TRBD2	-
TGTGCCAGTAGTACCAACAGGGGAGGCAAAAACATTCAGTACTTC	CASSTNRGGKNIQYF	TRBV19	TRBJ2-4	-	-
TGTGCCAGCAGCTCGACTAGCGTAAACTACAATGAGCAGTTCTTC	CASSSTSVNYNEQFF	TRBV11-1	TRBJ2-1	TRBD2	-
TGTGCCAGCTGCGGACGGATTTCTGAAGCTTTCTTT	CASCGRISEAFF	TRBV27	TRBJ1-1	-	few
TGTGCCAGCAGATCTACAACCGGGGGGCTTCAGCAGTTCTTC	CASRSTTGGLQQFF	TRBV6-1	TRBJ2-1	-	-
TGTGCCAGCAGCCGAGTCAAGGGATTGGAGCAGTTCTTC	CASSRVKGLEQFF	TRBV11-2	TRBJ2-1	-	-
TGTGCCAGCAGTCTTCGGACAGTTGCTGCTGAAAAACTGTTTTTT	CASSLRTVAAEKLFF	TRBV12-3/TRBV12-4	TRBJ1-4	-	-
TGTGCCAGCAGTTTAGCGGGACCCTTTCCCTCGAACACCGGGGAGCTGTTTTTT	CASSLAGPFPSNTGELFF	TRBV12-3/TRBV12-4	TRBJ2-2	-	-
TGTGCCAGCAGTTCACAGGGGGGGGACACAGATACGCAGTATTTT	CASSSQGGDTDTQYF	TRBV28	TRBJ2-3	-	few
TGTGCCAGCAGTTCTAGCGGGAGCAAGGGCGAGCAGTACTTC	CASSSSGSKGEQYF	TRBV28	TRBJ2-7	TRBD2	-
TGCGCCAGCAGCTTGGGAGGGTCAGAGAATTCACCCCTCCACTTT	CASSLGGSENSPLHF	TRBV5-1	TRBJ1-6	-	-
TGTGCCAGCAGTTGGACAGGGGGGACTGGGGCCAACGTCCTGACTTTC	CASSWTGGTGANVLTF	TRBV6-5	TRBJ2-6	TRBD1	-
TGTGCCAGCAGTCAGGGGCTCGAGCAGTACTTC	CASSQGLEQYF	TRBV12-3/TRBV12-4	TRBJ2-7	-	-
TGTGCCAGCAGTTCTACAAAAAAAGAGACCCAGTACTTC	CASSSTKKETQYF	TRBV7-3	TRBJ2-5	-	-
TGTGCCAGCAGCTCCTCGGACAGGGGGCATGGCTACACCTTC	CASSSSDRGHGYTF	TRBV7-9	TRBJ1-2	TRBD1	-
TGCAGCGTTCCCGACTCCGGCACAGATACGCAGTATTTT	CSVPDSGTDTQYF	TRBV29-1	TRBJ2-3	-	-
TGTGCCAGCAGTCCACAGGGGTCGTTTGCCGGGGAGCTGTTTTTT	CASSPQGSFAGELFF	TRBV7-6	TRBJ2-2	TRBD1	-
TGCGCCAGCAGAGGGACTAGCGGGAGTTTAGCCGGGGAGCTGTTTTTT	CASRGTSGSLAGELFF	TRBV5-1	TRBJ2-2	TRBD2	few
TGTGCCAGCAGCACAGGGCCAGATTTTAACTATGGCTACACCTTC	CASSTGPDFNYGYTF	TRBV2	TRBJ1-2	-	few
TGCGCCAGCAGCTTGGCCTACAGGGGCAACGGCGGTACTAGCACAGATACGCAGTATTTT	CASSLAYRGNGGTSTDTQYF	TRBV5-1	TRBJ2-3	TRBD1	-
TGTGCCAGCAGCTATGTGGGGGGTCAAGAGACCCAGTACTTC	CASSYVGGQETQYF	TRBV6-5	TRBJ2-5	-	few
TGCGCCAGCAGTGAGTCGGGGGGAGATCAGCCCCAGCATTTT	CASSESGGDQPQHF	TRBV10-2	TRBJ1-5	-	few
TGCAGCGTTGAATTCCAAAATGAGCAGTTCTTC	CSVEFQNEQFF	TRBV29-1	TRBJ2-1	-	many
TGTGCCATCAGTGACGGGGCAGGGGGGGAGCAGTACTTC	CAISDGAGGEQYF	TRBV10-3	TRBJ2-7	-	-